These 10 T cell receptor beta chains came from one sample sequenced in a study of glioma-infiltrating T cells. The iRepertoire nested amplicon-rescue multiplex PCR amplified TCR alpha and beta CDR3s from RNA. TCRdb fed the multiplex PCR reads into MiXCR, producing one record per CDR3 protein. Of about 200,000 distinct CDR3 sequences in the sample, roughly 32% were seen once. The sequencing input was glioma tissue, nonneoplastic brain tissue, or PBMCs (not recorded which). The receptors derive from a human donor with low-grade glioma or glioblastoma, undergoing nonglioma brain surgery, or in good health (not recorded which).

The chain recombines TRBV5-4 with TRBJ2-3; 14 nucleotides line up with TRBD2. Germline V gene data show CDR1 as SGHNT and CDR2 as YYREEE (reference sequence). The length of the CDR3 is 16 residues. Unmatched junction bases numbered 6, after V lost 4 bases and J lost 5 bases. CDR3 bases: TGTGCCAGCAGCCCCGCCGGGACTAGCGGGAGAGATACGCAGTATTTT. This translates into CASSPAGTSGRDTQYF.

This clonotype was counted a single time. V gene TRBV12-3 or TRBV12-4 combines with J gene TRBJ2-1; 9 nucleotides agree with TRBD2. Trimming cost V 3 bases and J 7 bases; bases outside gene matches: 7. CDR3 size: 15 residues. In DNA, the CDR3 is TGTGCCAGCAGTTTCGGCGGGAGGGGCCAAAATGAGCAGTTCTTC. It yields the protein CASSFGGRGQNEQFF.

This rearrangement joins TRBV6-8 to TRBJ2-1; D is unresolved. Germline-derived CDR1 and CDR2 are MNHGY and SAAAGT. The CDR3 sequence is 12 residues long. V lost 2 bases and J 9 bases, leaving 8 bases between the germline ends. CDR3: CASSYNISEQFF. DNA for the CDR3: TGTGCCAGCAGTTACAATATAAGTGAGCAGTTCTTC.

This clonotype was seen just once. Since a much larger clone is just one base distant, this may be a read error. The V call is TRBV5-1, the J call TRBJ1-2; 8 nucleotides match TRBD1. The length of the CDR3 is 15 residues. V gave up 4 bases and J gave up 8 bases; unmatched junction bases: 13. The V gene's germline CDR1 is SGHRS and CDR2 YFSETQ. The DNA for the CDR3 is TGCGCCAGCAGCCAGGACAGGGAGCGTATATACGGCTACACCTTC. Translating it yields CASSQDRERIYGYTF.

The V call is TRBV6-2 or TRBV6-3, the J call TRBJ2-1; 8 bases agree with TRBD2. Germline assignment: CDR1 MNHEY and CDR2 SVGEGT. There are 13 residues in the CDR3. The V segment lost 6 bases and the J segment 10 bases; nucleotides outside the gene matches: 8. The CDR3 sequence: CASRTSGSLEQFF. As DNA, the CDR3 is TGTGCCAGCAGGACCAGCGGGAGTTTAGAGCAGTTCTTC.

There are many counts of this clonotype. This chain joins TRBV6-6 and TRBJ2-7; the match to TRBD2 covers 7 bases. The ends lost 0 bases at V and 1 base at J; junction bases unmatched: 3. Germline V gene data show CDR1 as MNHNY and CDR2 as SVGAGI (reference sequence). The CDR3 loop spans 15 amino acids. DNA of the CDR3: TGTGCCAGCAGTTACTCGGCTAGCGGATCCTACGAGCAGTACTTC. As protein: CASSYSASGSYEQYF.

V gene TRBV4-3 combines with J gene TRBJ2-1; 10 nucleotides match TRBD2. Germline CDR1 reads LGHNA; CDR2 reads YSLEER. CDR3 length: 14 residues. The V segment lost 4 bases and the J segment 8 bases; nucleotides outside the gene matches: 5. The CDR3 DNA sequence: TGCGCCAGCAGCCTGGGACTAGCGTACCATGAGCAGTTCTTC. Its translation is CASSLGLAYHEQFF.

This clonotype was counted many times. The chain is built from TRBV6-1 and TRBJ2-6, with a weak D call TRBD2 (6 bases). The CDR3 extends over 17 amino acids. V was trimmed by 4 bases and J by 0 bases, leaving 13 bases between them. CDR1 and CDR2 from the germline V gene are MNHNS and SASEGT. DNA of the CDR3: TGTGCCAGCAGTGGCGTGGAGGGTTACTCTGGGGCCAACGTCCTGACTTTC. Its protein is CASSGVEGYSGANVLTF.

Of note for this clonotype: One junction end does not reproduce the germline sequence, and a read error may be involved. The chain employs TRBV28 and TRBJ1-1; TRBD1 matches 7 bases. Germline-derived CDR1 and CDR2 are MDHEN and SYDVKM. The CDR3 consists of 17 residues. The CDR3 loop is CASRTRQGGAMNAEALF. In DNA, the CDR3 is TGTGCCAGCAGGACCCGACAGGGTGGGGCAATGAACGCTGAAGCTCTCTTT. Combining the CDR3 with reference TRBV28 and TRBJ1-1 gives the whole variable domain DVKVTQSSRYLVKRTGEKVFLECVQDMDHENMFWYRQDPGLGLRLIYFSYDVKMKEKGDIPEGYSVSREKKERFSLILESASTNQTSMYLCASRTRQGGAMNAEALFGQGTRLTVV.

Concerning this clonotype itself: It may be a read error: a sequence one base away is much more abundant. The V and J genes are TRBV7-9 and TRBJ2-1; 12 positions match TRBD1. The J call may be faulty, since TRBJ2-5 better matches the DNA end. Germline V gene data show CDR1 as SEHNR and CDR2 as FQNEAQ (reference sequence). This CDR3 region has 15 residues. The CDR3 DNA reads as TGTGCCAGCAGTTTTGGGACAGGGGGCGCAGAGACCCAGTACTTC. Its protein product is CASSFGTGGAETQYF.